These 22 T cell receptor beta chains share one sample of origin, sequenced in a study of T cell responses to AZD1222 COVID-19 vaccine. The data were produced by immunoSEQ multiplex PCR, yet TCRdb's version contains in-frame clones alone and is incomplete. The table has under 200,000 clones, 90% to 95% seen once. The sequenced sample was peripheral blood, obtained 28 days after the second dose of the MenACWY control vaccine. These receptors originate from an adult who received the MenACWY meningococcal vaccine as a control.

This rearrangement joins TRBV9 to TRBJ1-2; 7 bases line up with TRBD1. The J segment lost 5 bases and the V segment lost 4 bases, leaving 5 bases of the junction unmatched. The CDR3 is 13 residues long. The germline CDR1 and CDR2 sequences are SGDLS and YYNGEE. CDR3 in DNA: TGTGCCAGCAGCCGGGACAGATCATATGGCTACACCTTC. Its protein product is CASSRDRSYGYTF.

The genes are TRBV4-2 and TRBJ1-1; D might be TRBD1 (6 bases). This CDR3 contains 15 residues. The germline gives CDR1 LGHNA, CDR2 YNFKEQ. Trimming pared 2 bases from V and 0 bases from J, leaving 10 bases between. Here the CDR3 DNA reads TGTGCCAGCAGCCAATCGGACAGATTGAACACTGAAGCTTTCTTT. Protein: CASSQSDRLNTEAFF.

The count of this clone is one. The chain has TRBV7-7 and TRBJ1-3, with TRBD1 matching 8 bases. V shed 5 bases and J 0 bases; nucleotides not matched to a gene: 6. Looked up from germline, CDR1 is SSHAT and CDR2 is FNYEAQ (reference sequence). The CDR3 spans 16 residues. The DNA for the CDR3 is TGTGCCAGCAGCCCGGACAGGGCGAGCTCTGGAAACACCATATATTTT. As protein: CASSPDRASSGNTIYF.

This sequence joins TRBV12-5 and TRBJ2-7, with D perhaps TRBD2 (6 bases). The CDR3 is 14 amino acids. Germline V gene lookup returns CDR1 LGHNT and CDR2 FRNRAP. Trimming took 4 bases from V and 5 from J, leaving 15 bases between them. CDR3 in DNA: TGTGCTAGTGGTTACCGGGTTAGCGGTAACGAGCAGTACTTC. Translated, it gives CASGYRVSGNEQYF.

The rearrangement joins TRBV12-3 or TRBV12-4 to TRBJ2-1; unclear D gene. V shed 3 bases and J shed 8 bases, with 8 bases lying between them. The CDR3 runs to 12 residues. The CDR3 DNA reads TGTGCCAGCAGTTTTGTGCGGCATGAGCAGTTCTTC. Residues: CASSFVRHEQFF.

The V call is TRBV5-1, the J call TRBJ2-7; TRBD1 aligns across 12 bases. The J segment lost 6 bases and the V segment lost 5 bases, leaving 12 bases of the junction unmatched. This CDR3 comprises 16 residues. Per germline, CDR1 SGHRS and CDR2 YFSETQ. This CDR3 is CASRDPGQGAVGEQYF. CDR3 in DNA: TGCGCCAGCAGGGATCCGGGACAGGGGGCTGTCGGCGAGCAGTACTTC.

This rearrangement joins TRBV5-4 to TRBJ2-7; 8 bases map to TRBD2. The CDR3 is 15 amino acids. CDR1 SGHNT and CDR2 YYREEE come from the germline V gene (reference sequence). The V gene end was trimmed by 0 bases and the J gene end by 3 bases; junction bases not matched to a gene: 5. The CDR3 nucleotides read TGTGCCAGCAGCTTGGGTGGCGGGGGGAGCTACGAGCAGTACTTC. This codes for CASSLGGGGSYEQYF.

This chain uses TRBV10-1 with TRBJ2-2; TRBD1 is a possible D gene (6 bases). The germline V and J ends were trimmed by 3 bases and 7 bases, with 9 bases remaining between them. This CDR3 has 13 amino acids. Germline CDR1 reads WNHNN; CDR2 reads SYGVQD (reference sequence). The CDR3 reads CASSEQGDGELFF. The CDR3 coding sequence is TGCGCCAGCAGTGAACAGGGAGACGGGGAGCTGTTTTTT.

The CDR3 reads CAISGGDRVATEAFF. The CDR3 DNA reads TGTGCCATCAGTGGGGGGGACAGGGTGGCCACTGAAGCTTTCTTT. The V call is TRBV10-3, the J call TRBJ1-1; TRBD1 matches 9 bases. CDR1 ENHRY and CDR2 SYGVKD come from the germline V gene. The length of the CDR3 is 15 residues. J gave up 4 bases and V 4 bases, and 7 bases lay outside the gene matches.

This chain joins TRBV28 and TRBJ2-3; D may be TRBD2 (5 bases). Germline loops: CDR1 MDHEN, CDR2 SYDVKM. This CDR3 contains 11 residues. V lost 7 bases to trimming and J lost 6 bases, with 8 bases between them. The CDR3 DNA follows: TGTGCCAGCAATCGCGGGGATACGCAGTATTTT. It is translated as CASNRGDTQYF.

DNA of the CDR3: TGTGCCAGCAGCCGGGAGCGGGGCTCATTAGGGAATGAGCAGTTCTTC. Its protein is CASSRERGSLGNEQFF. This chain joins TRBV11-3 and TRBJ2-1; 7 bases map to TRBD2. The V segment lost 5 bases and the J segment 7 bases; nucleotides outside the gene matches: 14. Germline V gene lookup returns CDR1 SGHNT and CDR2 YENEEA. CDR3 size: 16 residues.

V and J are TRBV28 and TRBJ1-3, with a possible D match to TRBD1 (5 bases). Germline V gene data show CDR1 as MDHEN and CDR2 as SYDVKM. Trimming pared 3 bases from V and 8 bases from J, leaving 20 bases between. The length of the CDR3 is 16 residues. The CDR3 DNA reads TGTGCCAGCAGTTTGGAGGATTGGGGTAGGGGCGACACCATATATTTT. Translation gives CASSLEDWGRGDTIYF.

This rearrangement joins TRBV6-6 to TRBJ2-1; no definite D call. This CDR3 spans 14 amino acids. CDR1 is MNHNY and CDR2 is SVGAGI in the germline V gene (reference sequence). V lost 2 bases to trimming and J lost 6 bases, with 11 bases between them. The CDR3: CASSYQARPNEQFF. The CDR3 nucleotides are TGTGCCAGCAGTTACCAAGCCCGCCCCAATGAGCAGTTCTTC.

The chain joins TRBV5-1 to TRBJ1-2; no definite D call. Germline V gene sequence: CDR1 SGHRS, CDR2 YFSETQ. The CDR3 is 14 amino acids. The ends were cut back, 4 bases at V and 4 bases at J, with 14 bases in the middle. CDR3 bases: TGCGCCAGCAGCCTGGGGATGGGCTTCTATGGCTACACCTTC. It yields the protein CASSLGMGFYGYTF.

This clone has a handful of counts. This sequence joins TRBV5-1 and TRBJ1-6; D gene ambiguous. V was cut by 7 bases and J by 6 bases, with 14 bases left in between. From germline, CDR1 is SGHRS and CDR2 YFSETQ. The CDR3 has 14 residues. Written as DNA, the CDR3 is TGCGCCAGCGGTCCGGGGTTTACTAATTCACCCCTCCACTTT. It translates to CASGPGFTNSPLHF. Supplemented by reference TRBV5-1 and TRBJ1-6, the full variable domain reads KAGVTQTPRYLIKTRGQQVTLSCSPISGHRSVSWYQQTPGQGLQFLFEYFSETQRNKGNFPGRFSGRQFSNSRSEMNVSTLELGDSALYLCASGPGFTNSPLHFGNGTRLTVT.

The CDR3 nucleotides read TGTGCCAGCAGCCCGCCGGTGTGGGGCGCCGAAGCTTTCTTT. As protein: CASSPPVWGAEAFF. The rearrangement joins TRBV11-3 to TRBJ1-1; weak D call: TRBD1 (5 bases). Germline CDR1 reads SGHNT; CDR2 reads YENEEA. Trimming stripped 5 bases from V and 8 bases from J, with 18 bases between. The CDR3 has 14 amino acids.

V gene TRBV20-1 combines with J gene TRBJ1-5, with D tentatively TRBD1 (5 bases). The V and J ends lost 3 bases and 7 bases respectively, with 13 bases between them. In germline, CDR1 is DFQATT, CDR2 SNEGSKA (reference sequence). There are 13 residues in the CDR3. The CDR3 DNA follows: TGCAGTGCTAGTTCTGGTGCAGGGCAGCCCCAGCATTTT. This translates into CSASSGAGQPQHF.

V gene TRBV9 combines with J gene TRBJ2-3; 9 bases match TRBD1. This CDR3 spans 15 amino acids. Losses at the gene ends were 2 bases for V and 2 bases for J; bases not matched to a gene: 3. Germline V CDR1 and CDR2: SGDLS, YYNGEE. For the CDR3, the DNA is TGTGCCAGCAGCGTCCAACAGGGGGCCACAGATACGCAGTATTTT. Encoded protein: CASSVQQGATDTQYF.

This rearrangement joins TRBV19 to TRBJ2-7; possibly TRBD2 for D (5 bases). V was cut by 4 bases and J by 5 bases, with 15 bases left in between. Germline V CDR1 and CDR2: LNHDA, SQIVND (reference sequence). This CDR3 region has 14 residues. DNA of the CDR3: TGTGCCAGTAGTAAAGGAGGAGTAGTCAACGAGCAGTACTTC. Amino acid sequence: CASSKGGVVNEQYF.

J is TRBJ1-5 and V is TRBV28; TRBD1 might be the D (6 bases). Between the trimmed V and J ends, which lost 1 base and 2 bases, there was a span of 9 bases. Germline V gene lookup returns CDR1 MDHEN and CDR2 SYDVKM. The CDR3 runs to 15 residues. CDR3 DNA: TGTGCCAGCAGTTTATCCGGACAGCGCAATCAGCCCCAGCATTTT. Translating it yields CASSLSGQRNQPQHF.

The chain employs TRBV28 and TRBJ1-2; 7 positions match TRBD1. The CDR3 loop spans 15 amino acids. With 1 base clipped from V and 4 bases from J, the junction kept 6 bases outside the gene matches. The germline V gene encodes CDR1 MDHEN and CDR2 SYDVKM. The CDR3 bases are TGTGCCAGCAGTTTATTGTCGACAGGGATCTATGGCTACACCTTC. Its protein is CASSLLSTGIYGYTF.

This clone has a single count. The gene calls are TRBV12-3 or TRBV12-4 and TRBJ2-7; TRBD2 might be the D (6 bases). V lost 2 bases and J 5 bases, leaving 7 bases between the germline ends. This CDR3 region has 12 residues. CDR3 sequence: CASSLRRDEQYF. The DNA of the CDR3 is TGTGCCAGCAGTTTACGGAGGGACGAGCAGTACTTC.